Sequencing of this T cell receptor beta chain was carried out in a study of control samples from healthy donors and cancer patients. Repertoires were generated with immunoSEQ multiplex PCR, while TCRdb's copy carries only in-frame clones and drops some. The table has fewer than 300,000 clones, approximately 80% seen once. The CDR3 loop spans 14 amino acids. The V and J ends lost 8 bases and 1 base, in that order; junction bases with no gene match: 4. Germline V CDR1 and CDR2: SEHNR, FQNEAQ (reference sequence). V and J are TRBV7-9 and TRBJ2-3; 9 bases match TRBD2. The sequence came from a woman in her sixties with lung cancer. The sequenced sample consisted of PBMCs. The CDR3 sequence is CASASSGGTDTQYF. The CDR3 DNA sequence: TGTGCCAGCGCCTCTAGCGGGGGCACAGATACGCAGTATTTT.